This T cell receptor (beta chain) originates from a study of blood T cells in healthy people across ages. CDR1 is DFQATT, CDR2 SNEGSKA, per germline (reference sequence). With V trimmed by 2 bases and J by 0 bases, 6 bases remained unmatched. CDR3 length equals 18 residues. Study-level points and caveats: Observed TCR beta diversity per million T cells went down as age went up. This fall followed a roughly linear course with age. Across samples, TCR beta diversity tracked strongly with naive T cell percentage.

This clonotype was recorded at least ten times. Its antigen is as yet unknown. Russia was home to the donors, healthy Caucasian individuals aged 6 to 90. Per sample, extraction of total RNA gave at least 5.5 micrograms in every case. Through a sample-barcoded 5' primer and a J-beta primer mix, a second PCR was run for roughly 7 to 12 cycles. One entry per CDR3 protein results from TCRdb running MiXCR on the 5' RACE reads. The table includes roughly 700,000 distinct CDR3 sequences, 32% detected once. V is TRBV20-1 and J is TRBJ2-6; 11 bases map to TRBD2. The TCR comes from a woman older than 75 in good health. Sequencing used blood. As DNA, the CDR3 is TGCAGTGCTAGACCCGCTAGCGGGGGGCCCTCTGGGGCCAACGTCCTGACTTTC. The encoded protein is CSARPASGGPSGANVLTF.